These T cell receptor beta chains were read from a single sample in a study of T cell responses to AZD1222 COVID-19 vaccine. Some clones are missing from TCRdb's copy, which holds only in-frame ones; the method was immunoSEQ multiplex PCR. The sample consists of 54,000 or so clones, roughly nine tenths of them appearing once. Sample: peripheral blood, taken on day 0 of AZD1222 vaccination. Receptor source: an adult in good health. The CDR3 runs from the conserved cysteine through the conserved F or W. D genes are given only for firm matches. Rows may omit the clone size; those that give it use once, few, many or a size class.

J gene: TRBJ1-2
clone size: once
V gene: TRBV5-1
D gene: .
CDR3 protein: CASSRTADGYTF
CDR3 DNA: TGCGCCAGCAGCCGGACAGCTGATGGCTACACCTTC

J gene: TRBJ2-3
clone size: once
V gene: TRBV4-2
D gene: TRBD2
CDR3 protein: CASSQGTSEDTQYF
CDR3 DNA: TGTGCCAGCAGCCAAGGAACTAGCGAAGATACGCAGTATTTT

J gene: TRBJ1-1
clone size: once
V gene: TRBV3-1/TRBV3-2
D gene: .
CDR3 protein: CASSRPNTEAFF
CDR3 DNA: TGTGCCAGCAGCCGACCTAACACTGAAGCTTTCTTT

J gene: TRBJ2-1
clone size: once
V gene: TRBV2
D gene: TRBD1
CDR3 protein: CASSEGQGAYNEQFF
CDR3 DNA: TGTGCCAGCAGTGAAGGTCAGGGGGCCTACAATGAGCAGTTCTTC

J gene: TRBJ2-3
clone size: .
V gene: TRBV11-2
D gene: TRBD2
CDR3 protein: CASNRRLAEITDTQYF
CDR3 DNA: TGTGCCAGCAACCGCCGACTAGCCGAGATCACAGATACGCAGTATTTT

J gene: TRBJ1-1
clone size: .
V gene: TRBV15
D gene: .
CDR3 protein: CATSRDLGGLTEAFF
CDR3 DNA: TGTGCCACCAGCAGAGATCTCGGGGGGCTCACTGAAGCTTTCTTT

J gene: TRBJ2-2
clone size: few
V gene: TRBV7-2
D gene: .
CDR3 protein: CASSLMVSLTGELFF
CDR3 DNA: TGTGCCAGCAGCTTAATGGTCTCTCTCACCGGGGAGCTGTTTTTT

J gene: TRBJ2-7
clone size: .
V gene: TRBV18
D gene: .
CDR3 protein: CASSPPGPNYEQYF
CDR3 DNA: TGTGCCAGCTCACCCCCGGGACCCAACTACGAGCAGTACTTC

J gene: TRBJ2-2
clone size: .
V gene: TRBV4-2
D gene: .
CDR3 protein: CASRGTANTGELFF
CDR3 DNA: TGTGCCAGCAGGGGGACGGCGAACACCGGGGAGCTGTTTTTT

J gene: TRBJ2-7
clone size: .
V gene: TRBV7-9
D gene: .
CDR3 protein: CASSLAGAPYEQYF
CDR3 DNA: TGTGCCAGCAGCTTAGCAGGGGCGCCCTACGAGCAGTACTTC

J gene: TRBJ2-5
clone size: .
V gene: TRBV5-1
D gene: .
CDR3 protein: CASSFARETQYF
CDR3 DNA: TGCGCCAGCAGCTTTGCTAGGGAGACCCAGTACTTC

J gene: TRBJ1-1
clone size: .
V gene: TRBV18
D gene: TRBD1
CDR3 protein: CASSPGGQGFTGAFF
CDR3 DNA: TGTGCCAGCTCGCCAGGGGGACAGGGATTCACCGGGGCTTTCTTT

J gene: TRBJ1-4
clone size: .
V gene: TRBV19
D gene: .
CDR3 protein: CASSTGGGAGEKLFF
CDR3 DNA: TGTGCCAGTAGTACCGGTGGGGGGGCCGGAGAAAAACTGTTTTTT

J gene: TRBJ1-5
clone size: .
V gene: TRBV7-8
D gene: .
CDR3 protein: CASSSGQGNQPQHF
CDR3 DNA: TGTGCCAGCAGCTCCGGACAAGGCAATCAGCCCCAGCATTTT

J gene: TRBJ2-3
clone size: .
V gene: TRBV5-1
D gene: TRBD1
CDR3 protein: CASSNGQGTDTQYF
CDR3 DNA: TGCGCCAGCAGCAATGGACAGGGCACAGATACGCAGTATTTT

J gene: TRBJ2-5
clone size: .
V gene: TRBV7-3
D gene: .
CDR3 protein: CASSLSRQETQYF
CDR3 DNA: TGTGCCAGCAGCTTAAGTAGACAAGAGACCCAGTACTTC

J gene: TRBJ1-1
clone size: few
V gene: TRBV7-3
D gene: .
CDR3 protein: CASSVTVNTEAFF
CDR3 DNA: TGTGCCAGCAGCGTGACAGTGAACACTGAAGCTTTCTTT

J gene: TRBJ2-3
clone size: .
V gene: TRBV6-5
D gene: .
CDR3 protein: CASRGMSGSDTQYF
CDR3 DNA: TGTGCCAGCAGGGGGATGTCGGGGTCAGATACGCAGTATTTT

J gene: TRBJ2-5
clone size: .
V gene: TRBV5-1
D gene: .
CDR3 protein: CASSLGTPETQYF
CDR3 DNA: TGCGCCAGCAGCTTGGGAACACCAGAGACCCAGTACTTC

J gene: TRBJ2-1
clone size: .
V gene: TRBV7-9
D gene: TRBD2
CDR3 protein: CASSPTGAGGPYNEQFF
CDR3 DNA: TGTGCCAGCAGCCCTACTGGAGCGGGAGGGCCCTACAATGAGCAGTTCTTC

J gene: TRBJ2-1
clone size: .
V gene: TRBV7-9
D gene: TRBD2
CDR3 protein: CASSLPFRVAGVRNEQFF
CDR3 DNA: TGTGCCAGCAGCCTCCCTTTTCGGGTAGCGGGAGTCCGGAATGAGCAGTTCTTC

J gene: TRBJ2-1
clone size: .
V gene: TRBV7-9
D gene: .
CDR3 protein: CASSLQGYNEQFF
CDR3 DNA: TGTGCCAGCAGCTTACAGGGCTACAATGAGCAGTTCTTC

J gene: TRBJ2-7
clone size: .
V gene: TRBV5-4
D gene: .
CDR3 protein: CASSLGAYEQYF
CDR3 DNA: TGTGCCAGCAGCTTGGGGGCCTACGAGCAGTACTTC

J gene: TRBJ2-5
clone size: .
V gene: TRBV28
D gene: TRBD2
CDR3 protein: CASSPQTSGRMGTKRTQYF
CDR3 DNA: TGTGCCAGCAGTCCTCAGACTAGCGGGAGGATGGGGACCAAGAGAACCCAGTACTTC

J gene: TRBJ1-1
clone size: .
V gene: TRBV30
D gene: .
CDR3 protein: CAWSVQRRTEAFF
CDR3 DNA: TGTGCCTGGAGTGTTCAACGGAGGACTGAAGCTTTCTTT

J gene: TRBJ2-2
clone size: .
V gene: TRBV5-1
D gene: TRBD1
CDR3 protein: CASSRNDNRGLFF
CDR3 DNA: TGCGCCAGCAGCCGAAACGACAACAGGGGGCTGTTTTTT

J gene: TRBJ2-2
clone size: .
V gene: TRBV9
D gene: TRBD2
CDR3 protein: CASRLAGNTGELFF
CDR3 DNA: TGTGCCAGCAGACTAGCGGGTAACACCGGGGAGCTGTTTTTT

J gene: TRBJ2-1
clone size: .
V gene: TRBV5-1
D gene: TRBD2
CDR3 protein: CASSLAGGSMNEQFF
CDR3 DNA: TGCGCCAGCAGCTTAGCGGGAGGATCCATGAATGAGCAGTTCTTC

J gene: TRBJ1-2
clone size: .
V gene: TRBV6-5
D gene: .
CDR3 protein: CASSKPDSNYGYTF
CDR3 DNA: TGTGCCAGCAGCAAACCAGACTCGAACTATGGCTACACCTTC

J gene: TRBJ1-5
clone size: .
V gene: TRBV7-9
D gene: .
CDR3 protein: CASSLEGTQPQHF
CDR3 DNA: TGTGCCAGCAGCTTAGAGGGTACTCAGCCCCAGCATTTT

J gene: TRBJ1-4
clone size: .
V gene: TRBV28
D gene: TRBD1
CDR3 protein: CASRPDRVGEKLFF
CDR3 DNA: TGTGCCAGCAGACCGGACAGGGTTGGTGAAAAACTGTTTTTT

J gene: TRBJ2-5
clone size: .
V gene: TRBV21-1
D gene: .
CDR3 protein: CASSKAHAGAVGPQETQYF
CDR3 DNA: TGTGCCAGCAGCAAAGCGCATGCAGGCGCCGTGGGACCTCAAGAGACCCAGTACTTC

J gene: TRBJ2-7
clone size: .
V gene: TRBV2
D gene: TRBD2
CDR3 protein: CASKNLAGGYEQYF
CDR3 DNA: TGTGCCAGCAAAAACTTAGCGGGAGGGTACGAGCAGTACTTC

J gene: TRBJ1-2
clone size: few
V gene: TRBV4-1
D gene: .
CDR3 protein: CASSQDRVYGYTF
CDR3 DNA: TGCGCCAGCAGCCAAGATAGGGTCTATGGCTACACCTTC